Below, 13 T cell receptor beta chains from the same sample are listed, as sequenced in a study of CD8 T cells in ankylosing spondylitis. Their antigen targets remain unknown. Each CDR3 protein gets one entry after TCRdb re-called the 5' RACE reads with MiXCR. The sample includes hundreds of thousands of distinct CDR3 sequences, about 11% seen only once; the top ten take about 0.49%. General study points: What seemed typical of ankylosing spondylitis blood was a TCR beta motif built from roughly eight highly homologous variants.

Sample: blood, either unsorted or a sorted T cell fraction (not recorded which). The receptor source for this set is a male donor with ankylosing spondylitis.

This clonotype was counted only a few times. The rearrangement links TRBV9 to TRBJ1-1; D gene uncertain. Germline CDR1 reads SGDLS; CDR2 reads YYNGEE. The CDR3 sequence is 13 residues long. V lost 3 bases to trimming and J lost 3 bases, with 9 bases between them. The CDR3 DNA follows: TGTGCCAGCAGCGGGAGGGCACACACTGAAGCTTTCTTT. This codes for CASSGRAHTEAFF. Based on the CDR3 plus reference TRBV9 and TRBJ1-1, the full variable domain is DSGVTQTPKHLITATGQRVTLRCSPRSGDLSVYWYQQSLDQGLQFLIQYYNGEERAKGNILERFSAQQFPDLHSELNLSSLELGDSALYFCASSGRAHTEAFFGQGTRLTVV.

The CDR3 DNA reads TGTGCCACCAGTGATTTTGGGGGTATCGGCTACACCTTC. Translating gives CATSDFGGIGYTF. This sequence joins TRBV24-1 and TRBJ1-2; D is possibly TRBD1 (5 bases). Germline values: CDR1 KGHDR, CDR2 SFDVKD. The CDR3 extends over 13 amino acids. V gave up 1 base and J gave up 8 bases, with 10 bases separating them.

This clonotype was recorded many times. This rearrangement joins TRBV4-2 to TRBJ2-5; tentative D call: TRBD1 (5 bases). This CDR3 is built from 14 residues. In germline, CDR1 is LGHNA, CDR2 YNFKEQ. V dropped 0 bases and J dropped 2 bases, with 7 bases sitting between them. DNA of the CDR3: TGTGCCAGCAGCCAAGATAGACAGCAAGAGACCCAGTACTTC. Encoded protein: CASSQDRQQETQYF.

The genes are TRBV20-1 and TRBJ2-1; 8 nucleotides line up with TRBD2. CDR1 is DFQATT, CDR2 SNEGSKA, per germline (reference sequence). The trim removed 3 bases at V and 2 bases at J, leaving 3 bases unmatched. This CDR3 is 14 amino acids long. The CDR3 DNA follows: TGCAGTGCTAGCCCAGCGGGAGCCTACAATGAGCAGTTCTTC. The encoded protein is CSASPAGAYNEQFF.

V is TRBV5-6 and J is TRBJ2-5; D is perhaps TRBD1 or TRBD2 (5 bases each). The CDR3 is 14 residues long. Germline assignment: CDR1 SGHDT and CDR2 YYEEEE. The ends were cut back, 2 bases at V and 6 bases at J, with 14 bases in the middle. The CDR3 DNA sequence: TGTGCCAGCAGCTTTGGGACCCCAGGGAAGACCCAGTACTTC. It is translated as CASSFGTPGKTQYF.

This clonotype appeared a few times. The gene calls are TRBV13 and TRBJ1-2, with unresolved D. Trimming left V 2 bases short and J 4 bases short, with 8 bases between. The CDR3 is made up of 13 amino acids. The germline V gene encodes CDR1 PRHDT and CDR2 FYEKMQ (reference sequence). In DNA form, the CDR3 reads TGTGCCAGCAGCTTACCAGCCTTCTATGGCTACACCTTC. As protein: CASSLPAFYGYTF.

The chain links TRBV5-6 to TRBJ2-3; no definite D call. The CDR3 sequence is 15 residues long. Germline CDR1 and CDR2: SGHDT and YYEEEE. Trimming left V 2 bases short and J 0 bases short, with 10 bases between. CDR3 loop: CASSFLEQSTDTQYF. The CDR3 DNA is TGTGCCAGCAGCTTCTTGGAACAGAGCACAGATACGCAGTATTTT.

This clonotype has just a few counts. CDR3 sequence: CSARRVETAFRNEQYF. Written as DNA, the CDR3 is TGCAGTGCTAGAAGGGTGGAAACAGCCTTTAGGAACGAGCAGTACTTC. V is TRBV20-1 and J is TRBJ2-7; D is unresolved. CDR1 is DFQATT, CDR2 SNEGSKA, per germline (reference sequence). Trimming pared 2 bases from V and 5 bases from J, leaving 22 bases between. This CDR3 comprises 16 residues.

This clonotype has just a few counts. J is TRBJ1-2 and V is TRBV5-1; TRBD1 agrees at 7 bases. The ends lost 7 bases at V and 6 bases at J; junction bases unmatched: 15. This CDR3 region has 15 residues. CDR1 is SGHRS, CDR2 YFSETQ, per germline. The CDR3 loop reads CASRTQAGTEDGYTF. The CDR3 coding sequence is TGCGCCAGCCGGACCCAAGCCGGGACAGAGGATGGCTACACCTTC. Filled out from reference TRBV5-1 and TRBJ1-2, the complete variable domain reads KAGVTQTPRYLIKTRGQQVTLSCSPISGHRSVSWYQQTPGQGLQFLFEYFSETQRNKGNFPGRFSGRQFSNSRSEMNVSTLELGDSALYLCASRTQAGTEDGYTFGSGTRLTVV.

This clonotype was detected a few times. The DNA for the CDR3 is TGTGCCAGCAAAACGCCCGGGGGAAGCTCTGGAAACACCATATATTTT. Its translation is CASKTPGGSSGNTIYF. This chain uses TRBV6-1 with TRBJ1-3; maybe TRBD1 (5 bases). Looked up from germline, CDR1 is MNHNS and CDR2 is SASEGT. The CDR3 totals 16 residues. Trimming shortened V by 7 bases and J by 0 bases, and 16 bases separated the two germline ends.

This chain connects TRBV20-1 to TRBJ1-2, with a possible D match to TRBD1 (6 bases). Trimming took 5 bases from V and 2 from J, leaving 12 bases between them. The CDR3 runs to 13 residues. CDR1 DFQATT and CDR2 SNEGSKA come from the germline V gene (reference sequence). In DNA form, the CDR3 reads TGCAGTGCTCCAGACAGGAGGAACTATGGCTACACCTTC. Translated, it gives CSAPDRRNYGYTF.

The chain employs TRBV27 and TRBJ2-5; D gene unclear. Deletions cut 5 bases from V and 0 bases from J, with 16 bases between. The CDR3 runs 16 residues. Germline loops: CDR1 MNHEY, CDR2 SMNVEV (reference sequence). The CDR3 region has the DNA TGTGCCAGCAGTCCGCCCCCGCAAAAGAACCAAGAGACCCAGTACTTC. Protein product: CASSPPPQKNQETQYF.

This chain uses TRBV5-1 with TRBJ1-4; D uncertain. Trimming pared 4 bases from V and 5 bases from J, leaving 15 bases between. The length of the CDR3 is 15 residues. CDR1 is SGHRS, CDR2 YFSETQ, per germline. CDR3 coding DNA: TGCGCCAGCAGCAGGTGGGGAGACCGGAATGAAAAACTGTTTTTT. This codes for CASSRWGDRNEKLFF.